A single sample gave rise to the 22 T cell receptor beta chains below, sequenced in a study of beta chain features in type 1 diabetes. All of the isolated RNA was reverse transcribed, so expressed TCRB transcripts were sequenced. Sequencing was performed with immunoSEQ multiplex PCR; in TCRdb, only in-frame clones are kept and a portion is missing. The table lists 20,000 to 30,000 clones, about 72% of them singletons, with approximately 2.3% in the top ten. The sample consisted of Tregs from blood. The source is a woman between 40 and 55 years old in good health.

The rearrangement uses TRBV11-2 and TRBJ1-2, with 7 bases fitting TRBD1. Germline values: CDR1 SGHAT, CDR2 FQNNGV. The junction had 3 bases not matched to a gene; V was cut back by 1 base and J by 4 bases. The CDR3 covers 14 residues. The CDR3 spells CASSLGGQIYGYTF. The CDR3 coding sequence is TGTGCCAGCAGCTTAGGGGGACAGATCTATGGCTACACCTTC.

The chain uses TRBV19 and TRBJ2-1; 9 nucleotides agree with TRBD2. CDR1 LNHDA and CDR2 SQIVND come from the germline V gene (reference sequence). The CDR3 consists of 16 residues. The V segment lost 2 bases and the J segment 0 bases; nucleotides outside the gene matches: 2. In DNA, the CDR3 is TGTGCCAGTAGTATACAAGCGGGAGGCTCCTACAATGAGCAGTTCTTC. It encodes CASSIQAGGSYNEQFF.

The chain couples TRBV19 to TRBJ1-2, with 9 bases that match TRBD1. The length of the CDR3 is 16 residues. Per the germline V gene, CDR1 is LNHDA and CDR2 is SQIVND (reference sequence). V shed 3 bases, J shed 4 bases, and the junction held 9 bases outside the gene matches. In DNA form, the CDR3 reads TGTGCCAGTAGTATTACGCCGGGACAGGGACTCTATGGCTACACCTTC. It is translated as CASSITPGQGLYGYTF. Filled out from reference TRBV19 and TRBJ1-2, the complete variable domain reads DGGITQSPKYLFRKEGQNVTLSCEQNLNHDAMYWYRQDPGQGLRLIYYSQIVNDFQKGDIAEGYSVSREKKESFPLTVTSAQKNPTAFYLCASSITPGQGLYGYTFGSGTRLTVV.

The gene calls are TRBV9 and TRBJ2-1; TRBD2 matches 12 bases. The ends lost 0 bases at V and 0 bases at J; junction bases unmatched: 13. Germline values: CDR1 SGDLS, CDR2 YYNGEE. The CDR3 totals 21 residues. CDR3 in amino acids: CASSVATSSGGGRFSYNEQFF. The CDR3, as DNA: TGTGCCAGCAGCGTAGCTACTTCTAGCGGGGGGGGCCGCTTCTCCTACAATGAGCAGTTCTTC.

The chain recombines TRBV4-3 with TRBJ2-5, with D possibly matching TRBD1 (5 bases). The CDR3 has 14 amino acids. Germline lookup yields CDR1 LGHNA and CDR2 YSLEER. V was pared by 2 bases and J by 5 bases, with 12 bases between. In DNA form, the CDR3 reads TGCGCCAGCAGCCAATCTAGGGGCTGGGAGACCCAGTACTTC. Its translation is CASSQSRGWETQYF.

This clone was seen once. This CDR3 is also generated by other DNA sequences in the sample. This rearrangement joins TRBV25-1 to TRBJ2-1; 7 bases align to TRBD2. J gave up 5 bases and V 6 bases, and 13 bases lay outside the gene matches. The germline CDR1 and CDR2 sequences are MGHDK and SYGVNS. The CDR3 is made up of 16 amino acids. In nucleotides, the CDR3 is TGTGCCAGCAGCGGCCCCGGGGGGTTATGGGACAATGAGCAGTTCTTC. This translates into CASSGPGGLWDNEQFF.

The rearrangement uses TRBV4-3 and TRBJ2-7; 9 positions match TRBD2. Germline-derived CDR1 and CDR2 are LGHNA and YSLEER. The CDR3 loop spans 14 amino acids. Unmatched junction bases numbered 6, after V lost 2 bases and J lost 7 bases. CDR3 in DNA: TGCGCCAGCAGCCAACAGCGGGGGGATGTGGAGCAGTACTTC. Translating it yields CASSQQRGDVEQYF.

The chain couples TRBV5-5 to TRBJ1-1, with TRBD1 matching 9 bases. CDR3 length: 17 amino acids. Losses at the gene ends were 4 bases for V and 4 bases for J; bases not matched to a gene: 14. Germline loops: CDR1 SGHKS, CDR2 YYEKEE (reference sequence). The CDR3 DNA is TGTGCCAGCAGCCCCCTCCCGGGACAGGGTTCTGTCACTGAAGCTTTCTTT. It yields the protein CASSPLPGQGSVTEAFF.

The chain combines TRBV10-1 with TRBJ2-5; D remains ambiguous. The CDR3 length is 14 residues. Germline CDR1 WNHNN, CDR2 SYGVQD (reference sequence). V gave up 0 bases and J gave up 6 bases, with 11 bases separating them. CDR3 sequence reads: CASSESTLRKTQYF. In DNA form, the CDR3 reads TGCGCCAGCAGTGAGTCAACGTTGCGAAAGACCCAGTACTTC.

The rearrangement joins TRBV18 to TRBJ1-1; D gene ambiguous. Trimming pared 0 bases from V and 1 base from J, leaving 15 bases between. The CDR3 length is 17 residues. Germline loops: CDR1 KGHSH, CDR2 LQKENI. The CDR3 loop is CASSPPSHPGGNTEAFF. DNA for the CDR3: TGTGCCAGCTCACCACCGAGTCATCCGGGAGGGAACACTGAAGCTTTCTTT.

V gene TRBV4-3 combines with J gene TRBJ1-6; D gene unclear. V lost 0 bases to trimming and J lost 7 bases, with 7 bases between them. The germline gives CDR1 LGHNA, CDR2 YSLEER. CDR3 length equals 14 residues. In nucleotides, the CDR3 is TGCGCCAGCAGCCAAGAAGCCGGGAATTCACCCCTCCACTTT. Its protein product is CASSQEAGNSPLHF.

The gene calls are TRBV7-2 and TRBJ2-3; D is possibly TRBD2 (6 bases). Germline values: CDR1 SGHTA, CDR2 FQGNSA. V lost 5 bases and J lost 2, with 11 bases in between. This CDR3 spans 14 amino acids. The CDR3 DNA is TGTGCCAGCAGCCCGGGACTTTTCACAGATACGCAGTATTTT. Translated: CASSPGLFTDTQYF.

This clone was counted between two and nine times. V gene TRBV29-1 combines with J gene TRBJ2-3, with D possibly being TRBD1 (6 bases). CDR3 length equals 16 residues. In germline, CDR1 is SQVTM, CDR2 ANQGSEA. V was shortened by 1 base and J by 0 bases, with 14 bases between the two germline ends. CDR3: CSVEVHGTLSTDTQYF. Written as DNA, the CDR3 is TGCAGCGTTGAAGTCCACGGGACACTGAGCACAGATACGCAGTATTTT.

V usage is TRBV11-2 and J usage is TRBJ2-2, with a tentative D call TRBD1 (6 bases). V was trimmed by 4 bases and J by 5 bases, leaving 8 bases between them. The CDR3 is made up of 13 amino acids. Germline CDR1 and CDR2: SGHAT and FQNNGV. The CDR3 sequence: CASSSGVTGELFF. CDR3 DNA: TGTGCCAGCAGCTCAGGGGTTACCGGGGAGCTGTTTTTT.

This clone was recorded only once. The CDR3 nucleotides read TGCAGCGTCCGGGGTGGGCAGGGGACCCTCTCCTACAATGAGCAGTTCTTC. Residues: CSVRGGQGTLSYNEQFF. The genes are TRBV29-1 and TRBJ2-1, with D possibly matching TRBD1 (6 bases). Germline CDR1 is SQVTM and CDR2 is ANQGSEA. The CDR3 covers 17 residues. Trimming removed 6 bases at V and 0 bases at J, with 21 bases between.

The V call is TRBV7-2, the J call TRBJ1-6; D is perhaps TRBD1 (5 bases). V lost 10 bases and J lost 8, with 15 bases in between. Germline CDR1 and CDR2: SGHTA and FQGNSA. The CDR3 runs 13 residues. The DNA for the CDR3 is TGTGCCACCTCCACAGGAATGGATTCACCCCTCCACTTT. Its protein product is CATSTGMDSPLHF.

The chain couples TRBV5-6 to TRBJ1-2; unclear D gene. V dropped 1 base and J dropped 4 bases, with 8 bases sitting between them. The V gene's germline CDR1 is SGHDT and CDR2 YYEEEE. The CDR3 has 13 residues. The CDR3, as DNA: TGTGCCAGCAGCTTGAGAGGGCCCTATGGCTACACCTTC. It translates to CASSLRGPYGYTF.

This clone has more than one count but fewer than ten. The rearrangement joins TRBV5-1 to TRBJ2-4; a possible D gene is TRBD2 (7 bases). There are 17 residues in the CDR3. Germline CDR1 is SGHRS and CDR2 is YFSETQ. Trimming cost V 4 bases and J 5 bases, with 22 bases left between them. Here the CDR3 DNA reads TGCGCCAGCAGCCCGGGGGGCAGGACCCATCTTCAAAACATTCAGTACTTC. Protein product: CASSPGGRTHLQNIQYF.

Here the CDR3 DNA reads TGCAGCGTCTTGATCGGAGATACGCAGTATTTT. This sequence encodes CSVLIGDTQYF. The chain links TRBV29-1 to TRBJ2-3; D remains unclear. The CDR3 covers 11 residues. Looked up from germline, CDR1 is SQVTM and CDR2 is ANQGSEA. V lost 6 bases and J 5 bases, leaving 9 bases between the germline ends.

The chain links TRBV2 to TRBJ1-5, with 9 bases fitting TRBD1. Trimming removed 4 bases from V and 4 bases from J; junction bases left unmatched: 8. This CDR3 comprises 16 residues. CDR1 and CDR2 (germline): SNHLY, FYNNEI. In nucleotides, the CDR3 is TGTGCCAGCAGTGGGGACAGGGATGAGGCGAATCAGCCCCAGCATTTT. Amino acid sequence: CASSGDRDEANQPQHF.

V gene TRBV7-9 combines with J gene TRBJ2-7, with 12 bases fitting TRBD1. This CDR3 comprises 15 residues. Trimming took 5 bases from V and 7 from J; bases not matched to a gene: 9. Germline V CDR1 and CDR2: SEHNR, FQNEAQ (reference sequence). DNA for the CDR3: TGTGCCAGCAGCGTTGGGACAGGGGGCGCTGAGGAGCAGTACTTC. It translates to CASSVGTGGAEEQYF.

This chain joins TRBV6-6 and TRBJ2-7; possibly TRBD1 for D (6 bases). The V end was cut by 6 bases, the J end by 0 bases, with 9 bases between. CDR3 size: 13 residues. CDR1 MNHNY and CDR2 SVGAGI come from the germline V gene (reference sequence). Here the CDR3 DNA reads TGTGCCAGCAGCAGGGGTCCCTCCTACGAGCAGTACTTC. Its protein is CASSRGPSYEQYF.